Listed below are T cell receptor beta chains from one sample, sequenced in a study of blood T cell repertoires in COVID-19. This table comes from immunoSEQ multiplex PCR, and its TCRdb copy is limited to in-frame clones, with some not included. The table includes fewer than 350,000 clones, roughly 87% detected once. Sequenced input: peripheral blood. These receptors all stem from a woman aged 55-70 years with COVID-19, enrolled during active disease. CDR3s include the opening cysteine and the closing phenylalanine or tryptophan. A clone size is listed for some rows: how often the clone was seen (once, few, many), or a class if it is expanded.

15 | TRBJ1-1 | - | TRBV7-9 | CASSGGGAKYTEAFF
13 | TRBJ2-3 | - | TRBV7-2 | CASSLGYTDTQYF
14 | TRBJ1-1 | - | TRBV21-1 | CASILRRANTEAFF
15 | TRBJ1-1 | - | TRBV30 | CAWTPRGALNTEAFF
13 | TRBJ1-2 | - | TRBV12-5 | CASGLEGHRDYTF
14 | TRBJ2-5 | - | TRBV10-3 | CAISEGQGGETQYF
16 | TRBJ2-7 | once | TRBV15 | CATSAWDSRRSYEQYF
12 | TRBJ1-2 | - | TRBV29-1 | CSGGQGGGGYTF
14 | TRBJ1-1 | - | TRBV27 | CASSLGQGNTEAFF
15 | TRBJ1-4 | - | TRBV4-1 | CASSPQLSTNEKLFF
14 | TRBJ2-5 | once | TRBV7-2 | CASSDRQGQETQYF
15 | TRBJ1-1 | - | TRBV7-9 | CASSLDGSRGPEAFF
14 | TRBJ1-3 | few | TRBV7-9 | CASSRDIAGNTIYF
13 | TRBJ2-7 | - | TRBV7-3 | CASSYSGGTEQYF
14 | TRBJ1-2 | - | TRBV6-4 | CARTPDIIIDGYTF
13 | TRBJ1-2 | - | TRBV5-1 | CASSLEGVYGYTF
16 | TRBJ1-1 | - | TRBV19 | CASSTRTGTWGTEAFF
15 | TRBJ1-2 | - | TRBV14 | CASSQAGTGAYGYTF
14 | TRBJ1-4 | - | TRBV5-8 | CASSRWSPSEKLFF
14 | TRBJ1-1 | - | TRBV5-4 | CASSLERGFTEAFF
15 | TRBJ2-3 | - | TRBV5-1 | CASSLAGELWDTQYF
16 | TRBJ1-5 | - | TRBV18 | CASSPYHRGQDQPQHF
11 | TRBJ2-7 | - | TRBV20-1 | CSARGVDEQYF
15 | TRBJ1-5 | - | TRBV28 | CASSLGGQQGQPQHF
15 | TRBJ2-5 | - | TRBV5-4 | CASSLMRAYQETQYF
15 | TRBJ2-3 | - | TRBV7-3 | CASSPRTSVIDTQYF
11 | TRBJ2-5 | - | TRBV2 | CASRPEETQYF
17 | TRBJ1-2 | - | TRBV6-4 | CASSDSTGGRGHYGYTF
15 | TRBJ1-1 | - | TRBV7-9 | CASSPSGRLRTEAFF
16 | TRBJ1-6 | - | TRBV3-1/TRBV3-2 | CASSQGTGRVSSPLHF
15 | TRBJ1-2 | - | TRBV4-1 | CASSQERGKVTGYTF
15 | TRBJ1-4 | - | TRBV24-1 | CATSDPQGEDEKLFF
15 | TRBJ1-2 | - | TRBV6-5 | CASSYEGSLGYGYTF
16 | TRBJ2-1 | - | TRBV14 | CASSRGLAGALNEQFF
15 | TRBJ2-6 | - | TRBV5-4 | CASSRRGPGANVLTF
17 | TRBJ2-5 | - | TRBV30 | CAWSVGVAGGMRETQYF
17 | TRBJ1-5 | - | TRBV7-9 | CASSFRQGATGNQPQHF
13 | TRBJ1-1 | - | TRBV5-1 | CASSLPQNTEAFF
15 | TRBJ2-7 | - | TRBV7-9 | CASSHGQPARNEQYF
12 | TRBJ1-3 | many | TRBV9 | CASSSNRNTIYF
15 | TRBJ1-2 | - | TRBV19 | CASTIPGQGHYGYTF
15 | TRBJ2-1 | - | TRBV3-1/TRBV3-2 | CASRAGTGPSGEQFF
15 | TRBJ1-5 | few | TRBV7-9 | CASSSGTIPYQPQHF
12 | TRBJ2-3 | once | TRBV11-3 | CTSSLIGDTQYF
16 | TRBJ2-1 | few | TRBV7-3 | CASSFQSGGALGEQFF